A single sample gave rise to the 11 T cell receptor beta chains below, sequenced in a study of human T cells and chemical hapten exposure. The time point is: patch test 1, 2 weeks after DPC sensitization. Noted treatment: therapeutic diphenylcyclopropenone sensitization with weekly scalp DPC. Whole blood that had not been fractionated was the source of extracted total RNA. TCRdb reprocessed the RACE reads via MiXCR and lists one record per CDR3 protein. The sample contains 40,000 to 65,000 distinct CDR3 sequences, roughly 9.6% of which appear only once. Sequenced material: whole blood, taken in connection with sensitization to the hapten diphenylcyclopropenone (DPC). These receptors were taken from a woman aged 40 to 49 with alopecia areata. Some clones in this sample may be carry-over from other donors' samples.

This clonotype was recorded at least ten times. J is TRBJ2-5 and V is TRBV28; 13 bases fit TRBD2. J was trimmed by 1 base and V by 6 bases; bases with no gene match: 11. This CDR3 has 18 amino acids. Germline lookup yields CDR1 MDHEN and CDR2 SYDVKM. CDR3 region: CASREGTSGIWAQETQYF. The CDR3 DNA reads TGTGCCAGCAGGGAAGGGACTAGCGGGATTTGGGCCCAAGAGACCCAGTACTTC.

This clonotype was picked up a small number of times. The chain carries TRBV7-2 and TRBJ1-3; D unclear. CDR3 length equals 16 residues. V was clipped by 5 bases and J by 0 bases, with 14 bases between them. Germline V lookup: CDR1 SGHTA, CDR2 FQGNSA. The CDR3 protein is CASSPKGQPSGNTIYF. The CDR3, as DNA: TGTGCCAGCAGCCCCAAGGGCCAGCCCTCTGGAAACACCATATATTTT.

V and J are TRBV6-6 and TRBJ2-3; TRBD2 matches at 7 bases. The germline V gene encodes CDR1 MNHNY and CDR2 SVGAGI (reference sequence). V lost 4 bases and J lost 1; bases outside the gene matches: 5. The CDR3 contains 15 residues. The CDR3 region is CASSFLGGGTDTQYF. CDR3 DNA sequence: TGTGCCAGCAGTTTCCTGGGGGGGGGCACAGATACGCAGTATTTT.

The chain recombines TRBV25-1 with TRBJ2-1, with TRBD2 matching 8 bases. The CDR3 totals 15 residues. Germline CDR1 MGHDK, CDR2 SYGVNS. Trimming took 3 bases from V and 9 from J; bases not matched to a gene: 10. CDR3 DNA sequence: TGTGCCAGCAGTGACTTTGGGACTAGTTACGGTGAGCAGTTCTTC. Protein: CASSDFGTSYGEQFF.

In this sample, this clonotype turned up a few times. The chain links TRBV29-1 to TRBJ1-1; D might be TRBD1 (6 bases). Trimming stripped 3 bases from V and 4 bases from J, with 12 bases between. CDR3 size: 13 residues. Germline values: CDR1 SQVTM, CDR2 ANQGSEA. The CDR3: CSVEAQGFTEAFF. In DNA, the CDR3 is TGCAGCGTTGAGGCACAGGGCTTCACTGAAGCTTTCTTT.

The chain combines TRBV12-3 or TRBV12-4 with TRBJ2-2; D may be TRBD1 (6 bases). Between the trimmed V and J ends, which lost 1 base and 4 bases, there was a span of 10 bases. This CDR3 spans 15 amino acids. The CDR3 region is CASSLDRAATGELFF. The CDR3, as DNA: TGTGCCAGCAGTTTAGACAGGGCGGCCACCGGGGAGCTGTTTTTT.

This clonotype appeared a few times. The CDR3 loop is CASSPMEGEKLFF. CDR3 DNA: TGTGCCAGCTCACCAATGGAAGGGGAAAAACTGTTTTTT. The rearrangement joins TRBV18 to TRBJ1-4; no definite D call. The length of the CDR3 is 13 residues. Trimming removed 2 bases from V and 8 bases from J, with 9 bases in between. Germline lookup yields CDR1 KGHSH and CDR2 LQKENI.

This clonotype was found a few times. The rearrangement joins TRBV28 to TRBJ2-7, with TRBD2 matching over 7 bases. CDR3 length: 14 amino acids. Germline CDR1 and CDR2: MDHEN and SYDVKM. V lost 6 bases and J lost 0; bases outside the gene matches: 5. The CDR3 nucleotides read TGTGCCAGCAGGGTAGCGGGTCCCTCCTACGAGCAGTACTTC. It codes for CASRVAGPSYEQYF.

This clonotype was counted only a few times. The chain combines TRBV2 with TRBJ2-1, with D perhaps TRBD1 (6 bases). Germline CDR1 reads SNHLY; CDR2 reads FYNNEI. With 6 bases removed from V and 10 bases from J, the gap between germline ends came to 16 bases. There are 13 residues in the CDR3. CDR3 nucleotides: TGTGCCAGCAGACCCACTTACGGGACAGAGCAGTTCTTC. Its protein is CASRPTYGTEQFF. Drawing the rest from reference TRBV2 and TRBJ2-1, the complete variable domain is EPEVTQTPSHQVTQMGQEVILRCVPISNHLYFYWYRQILGQKVEFLVSFYNNEISEKSEIFDDQFSVERPDGSNFTLKIRSTKLEDSAMYFCASRPTYGTEQFFGPGTRLTVL.

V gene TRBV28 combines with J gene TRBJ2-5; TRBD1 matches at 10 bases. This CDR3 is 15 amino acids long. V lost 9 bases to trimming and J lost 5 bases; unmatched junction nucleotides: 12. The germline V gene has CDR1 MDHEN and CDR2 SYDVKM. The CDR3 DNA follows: TGTGCCAGTCTTGCCTCGGGACAGGGGTTGGAGACCCAGTACTTC. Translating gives CASLASGQGLETQYF.

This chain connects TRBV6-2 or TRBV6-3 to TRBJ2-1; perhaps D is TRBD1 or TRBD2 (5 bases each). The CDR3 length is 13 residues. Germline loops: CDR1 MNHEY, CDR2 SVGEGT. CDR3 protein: CATRGTSYNEQFF. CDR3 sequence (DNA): TGTGCTACTAGAGGGACCTCCTACAATGAGCAGTTCTTC.